One T cell receptor beta chain is described in this entry. This entry belongs to a study of CD8+CD57+ T cells in acquired aplastic anemia. Study summary: Sorted CD4+ and CD8+ cells yielded 3 to 3.5 ug of DNA on average.

Using genomic DNA as the template, TCR beta VDJ and CDR3 profiling was carried out. MiXCR was run by TCRdb on the reads, yielding one entry per CDR3 protein. The sample yields 200,000 or so distinct CDR3 sequences, 65% seen once. CD8+CD57+ cell expansion, shown by flow cytometry, had occurred in the patients selected for sequencing. Between the trimmed V and J ends, which lost 5 bases and 7 bases, there was a span of 15 bases. The germline gives CDR1 SEHNR, CDR2 FQNEAQ (reference sequence). There are 14 residues in the CDR3. Sequencing was carried out using sorted CD4+, CD8+, or CD8+CD57+ T cells (not recorded which) from PBMCs. The sequence was obtained from a human donor with aplastic anemia. The chain has TRBV7-9 and TRBJ1-5; D gene ambiguous. CDR3: CASSRGSGSQPQHF. The CDR3 DNA follows: TGTGCCAGCAGCCGTGGGTCGGGCTCCCAGCCCCAGCATTTT.